These 21 T cell receptor beta chains originate from one sample sequenced in a study of regulatory T cells in long-lasting Graves disease. Library construction for TCR beta used iRepertoire HTBI primers and Arm-PCR of CDR3 regions. A single record per CDR3 protein comes from TCRdb applying MiXCR to the multiplex PCR reads. Found here are 350,000 to 500,000 distinct CDR3 sequences, 21% of them singletons; the top ten hold over 11%. The time point denotes: persistent/refractory GD, antithyroid drugs over 5 years with positive TRAb. Isolated PBMC RNA provided the starting material for the TCR library. The material was peripheral blood mononuclear cells (PBMCs), obtained when the disease was refractory, from a patient treated with antithyroid drugs. The receptors were gathered from a female donor with Graves disease.

This clonotype was observed many times. The chain couples TRBV11-2 to TRBJ2-7, with TRBD2 matching 14 bases. Germline assignment: CDR1 SGHAT and CDR2 FQNNGV. With V trimmed by 5 bases and J by 3 bases, 6 bases remained unmatched. The CDR3 totals 16 residues. CDR3 loop: CASSHRLAGGHYEQYF. Here the CDR3 DNA reads TGTGCCAGCAGCCACCGACTAGCGGGAGGGCACTACGAGCAGTACTTC.

The J gene is TRBJ2-1, the V gene TRBV3-1; no clear D gene. Germline loops: CDR1 LGHDT, CDR2 YNNKEL (reference sequence). The V end was cut by 3 bases, the J end by 2 bases, with 5 bases between. This CDR3 has 13 amino acids. In DNA, the CDR3 is TGTGCCAGCAGCCAGGGCACCTACAATGAGCAGTTCTTC. This encodes CASSQGTYNEQFF.

There are a few counts of this clonotype. The chain couples TRBV10-3 to TRBJ1-3; D may be TRBD1 (5 bases). The CDR3 totals 13 residues. Looked up from germline, CDR1 is ENHRY and CDR2 is SYGVKD. The germline V and J ends were trimmed by 4 bases and 2 bases, with 6 bases remaining between them. Here the CDR3 reads CAISAGPGNTIYF. The CDR3 DNA reads TGTGCCATCAGTGCGGGGCCTGGAAACACCATATATTTT.

A remark on this clonotype: With a much larger clone just one base away, this may be a read error. V is TRBV6-5 and J is TRBJ2-7; D not certain. The length of the CDR3 is 14 residues. The V gene lost 4 bases and the J gene lost 2 bases, with 12 bases spanning the gap. Germline V gene lookup returns CDR1 MNHEY and CDR2 SVGAGI. The CDR3 sequence: CASSSGEGPYEQYF. The CDR3 nucleotides read TGTGCCAGCAGTTCTGGGGAAGGTCCCTACGAGCAGTACTTC.

This clonotype was found many times. The chain has TRBV28 and TRBJ1-1; tentative D call: TRBD1 (6 bases). The V gene's germline CDR1 is MDHEN and CDR2 SYDVKM. V lost 6 bases, J lost 1 base, and 21 bases lay in between. The CDR3 runs to 17 residues. CDR3 protein: CASRRGTGDISNTEAFF. The CDR3 bases are TGTGCCAGCAGAAGGGGGACGGGCGACATATCGAACACTGAAGCTTTCTTT.

This clonotype was counted ten times or more. This CDR3 reads CAWGQNYGYTF. CDR3 bases: TGTGCCTGGGGACAGAACTATGGCTACACCTTC. The chain combines TRBV30 with TRBJ1-2, with D possibly TRBD1 on 6 matching bases. CDR3 length equals 11 residues. Germline CDR1 and CDR2: GTSNPN and SVGIG (reference sequence). Deletions cut 5 bases from V and 2 bases from J, with 6 bases between. The variable domain in full, completed from reference TRBV30 and TRBJ1-2, reads SQTIHQWPATLVQPVGSPLSLECTVEGTSNPNLYWYRQAAGRGLQLLFYSVGIGQISSEVPQNLSASRPQDRQFILSSKKLLLSDSGFYLCAWGQNYGYTFGSGTRLTVV.

This clonotype was observed a few times. This chain uses TRBV9 with TRBJ2-7; 11 bases align to TRBD2. Germline assignment: CDR1 SGDLS and CDR2 YYNGEE. The CDR3 runs 15 residues. The trim removed 2 bases at V and 3 bases at J, leaving 4 bases unmatched. Here the CDR3 DNA reads TGTGCCAGCAGCGTGACTAGCGGGACCTTCTACGAGCAGTACTTC. As protein: CASSVTSGTFYEQYF.

About this clonotype: Germline is not matched at one junction end, which may reflect a read error. The rearrangement links TRBV16 to TRBJ1-6, with 8 bases that match TRBD1. Per the germline V gene, CDR1 is KGHSY and CDR2 is FQNENV. CDR3 length equals 18 residues. The CDR3 region is CANSQPGTGESYNSPLHF. CDR3 DNA sequence: TGTGCCAACAGCCAACCCGGGACAGGCGAGTCCTATAATTCACCCCTCCACTTT.

In this sample, this clonotype turned up a few times. The chain uses TRBV7-8 and TRBJ2-7; tentative D call: TRBD2 (6 bases). The V and J ends lost 2 bases and 0 bases respectively, with 17 bases between them. The CDR3 is 17 residues long. Germline values: CDR1 SGHVS, CDR2 FQNEAQ. CDR3 nucleotides: TGTGCCAGCAGCTTATTGATCAGTGGGAGGAGCTCCTACGAGCAGTACTTC. This gives the protein CASSLLISGRSSYEQYF.

Only a few counts were recorded for this clonotype. This chain connects TRBV28 to TRBJ1-2; D is perhaps TRBD1 (6 bases). The CDR3 spans 13 residues. Germline lookup yields CDR1 MDHEN and CDR2 SYDVKM. The V end was cut by 2 bases, the J end by 4 bases, with 8 bases between. CDR3 in DNA: TGTGCCAGCAGTTTACGGACAGTCTATGGCTACACCTTC. This translates into CASSLRTVYGYTF.

This clonotype has only a few counts. The chain joins TRBV29-1 to TRBJ2-2; TRBD2 agrees at 12 bases. V was clipped by 8 bases and J by 7 bases; unmatched bases: 17. In germline, CDR1 is SQVTM, CDR2 ANQGSEA. The CDR3 has 17 amino acids. CDR3 in amino acids: CSPSTSGSTPRIGELFF. Here the CDR3 DNA reads TGCAGCCCGTCGACTAGCGGGAGTACGCCCAGGATCGGGGAGCTGTTTTTT.

The genes are TRBV9 and TRBJ2-2; D not certain. The CDR3 has 16 amino acids. The V gene lost 2 bases and the J gene lost 0 bases, with 11 bases spanning the gap. CDR1 SGDLS and CDR2 YYNGEE come from the germline V gene. The CDR3 DNA is TGTGCCAGCAGCGTCCTGGGCAGTTCGAACACCGGGGAGCTGTTTTTT. Residues: CASSVLGSSNTGELFF.

On this clonotype itself: One junction end disagrees with the germline gene, perhaps due to a read error. This CDR3 reads CTSSRDSGTGELFF. CDR3 nucleotides: TGTACCAGCAGTAGGGACAGTGGTACCGGGGAGCTGTTTTTT. The chain recombines TRBV2 with TRBJ2-2; 7 bases align to TRBD1. The CDR3 contains 14 residues. Germline CDR1 SNHLY, CDR2 FYNNEI.

The sample holds a few counts of this clonotype. The J gene is TRBJ2-7, the V gene TRBV20-1, with 8 bases fitting TRBD2. The J segment lost 2 bases and the V segment lost 7 bases, leaving 7 bases of the junction unmatched. The CDR3 is 13 amino acids. Per the germline V gene, CDR1 is DFQATT and CDR2 is SNEGSKA (reference sequence). The CDR3 region is CSGLREAAYEQYF. The CDR3, as DNA: TGCAGTGGTTTGCGGGAGGCAGCCTACGAGCAGTACTTC.

The table lists this clonotype with many counts. This chain uses TRBV2 with TRBJ2-3, with a weak D call TRBD2 (5 bases). Germline loops: CDR1 SNHLY, CDR2 FYNNEI. The CDR3 has 14 amino acids. Trimming took off 4 bases at V and 2 bases at J, with 10 bases between the two ends. CDR3 loop: CASSGIGDTDTQYF. DNA for the CDR3: TGTGCCAGCAGTGGCATCGGGGACACAGATACGCAGTATTTT.

This clonotype was counted only a few times. The chain uses TRBV7-2 and TRBJ1-1, with unresolved D. CDR3 length: 15 residues. Trimming took off 2 bases at V and 1 base at J, with 11 bases between the two ends. Germline V gives CDR1 SGHTA, CDR2 FQGNSA. The CDR3 protein is CASSLPGWKNTEAFF. The CDR3 DNA sequence: TGTGCCAGCAGCTTACCCGGGTGGAAGAACACTGAAGCTTTCTTT.

A remark on this clonotype: This may arise from a read error, as a much more abundant clone is one base away. The chain combines TRBV28 with TRBJ1-1, with TRBD1 identical over 7 bases. V gave up 3 bases and J gave up 0 bases; unmatched junction bases: 10. The CDR3 runs to 17 residues. Germline V gives CDR1 MDHEN, CDR2 SYDVKM. As DNA, the CDR3 is TGTGCCAGCAGTTTTTTTACGACAGGGTTGGTGAACACTGAAGCTTTCTTT. Translated: CASSFFTTGLVNTEAFF.

Many counts were recorded for this clonotype. The genes are TRBV28 and TRBJ1-1; TRBD1 is a possible D gene (5 bases). The length of the CDR3 is 12 residues. Germline assignment: CDR1 MDHEN and CDR2 SYDVKM. The V end lost 5 bases, the J end lost 11 bases, and 15 bases lay between the germline ends. CDR3 nucleotides: TGTGCCAGCAGTCACGACAGCCGCGGGGCTTTCTTT. Translated, it gives CASSHDSRGAFF.

This clonotype has a count of ten or more. The rearrangement joins TRBV10-3 to TRBJ2-5; 9 bases line up with TRBD2. CDR1 and CDR2 (germline): ENHRY, SYGVKD. After removal of 6 bases from V and 4 bases from J, the junction contained 3 bases not matched to a gene. The CDR3 consists of 13 residues. The CDR3 spells CAIRGGRGETQYF. The CDR3 DNA reads TGTGCCATCAGGGGCGGGAGGGGAGAGACCCAGTACTTC.

This clonotype was picked up many times. The chain links TRBV10-3 to TRBJ1-2; TRBD1 agrees at 8 bases. There are 13 residues in the CDR3. Germline lookup yields CDR1 ENHRY and CDR2 SYGVKD. With 10 bases clipped from V and 4 bases from J, the junction kept 8 bases outside the gene matches. CDR3 sequence: CATSRGLSYGYTF. For the CDR3, the DNA is TGTGCCACGAGCAGGGGGCTTAGCTATGGCTACACCTTC.

The chain carries TRBV20-1 and TRBJ2-1; possibly TRBD1 for D (6 bases). Germline V gene sequence: CDR1 DFQATT, CDR2 SNEGSKA (reference sequence). V gave up 1 base and J gave up 5 bases, with 9 bases separating them. The CDR3 runs to 13 residues. The CDR3 DNA sequence: TGCAGTGCTAGAGGACAGGACAACAATGAGCAGTTCTTC. Its protein product is CSARGQDNNEQFF.